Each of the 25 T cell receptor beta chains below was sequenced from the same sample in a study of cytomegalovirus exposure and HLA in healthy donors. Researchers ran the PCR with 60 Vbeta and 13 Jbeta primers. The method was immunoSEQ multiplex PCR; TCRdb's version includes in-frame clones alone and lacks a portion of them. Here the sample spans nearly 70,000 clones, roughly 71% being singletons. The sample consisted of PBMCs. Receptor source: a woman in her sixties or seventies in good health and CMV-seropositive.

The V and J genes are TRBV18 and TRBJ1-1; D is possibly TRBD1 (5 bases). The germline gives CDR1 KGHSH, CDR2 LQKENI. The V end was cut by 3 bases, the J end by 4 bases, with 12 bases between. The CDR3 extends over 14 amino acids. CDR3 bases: TGTGCCAGCTCACCCGTGCTGGGGGGCACTGAAGCTTTCTTT. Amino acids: CASSPVLGGTEAFF.

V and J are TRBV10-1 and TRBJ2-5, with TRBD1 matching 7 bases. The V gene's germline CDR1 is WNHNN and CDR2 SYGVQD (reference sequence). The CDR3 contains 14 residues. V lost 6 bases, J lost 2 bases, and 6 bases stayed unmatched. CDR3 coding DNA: TGCGCCAGCAGCCAAGACAGGGCTCAAGAGACCCAGTACTTC. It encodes CASSQDRAQETQYF.

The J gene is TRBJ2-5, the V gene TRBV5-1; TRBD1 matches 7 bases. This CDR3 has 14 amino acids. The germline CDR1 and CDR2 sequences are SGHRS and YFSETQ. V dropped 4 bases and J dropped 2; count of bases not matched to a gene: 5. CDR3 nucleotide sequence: TGCGCCAGCAGCGAGGGACAGCAACAAGAGACCCAGTACTTC. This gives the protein CASSEGQQQETQYF.

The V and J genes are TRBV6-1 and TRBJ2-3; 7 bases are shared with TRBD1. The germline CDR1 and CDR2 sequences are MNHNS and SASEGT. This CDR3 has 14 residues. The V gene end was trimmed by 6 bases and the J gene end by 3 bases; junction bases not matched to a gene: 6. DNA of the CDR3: TGTGCCAGCAGGGCGACAGGGAGAACAGATACGCAGTATTTT. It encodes CASRATGRTDTQYF.

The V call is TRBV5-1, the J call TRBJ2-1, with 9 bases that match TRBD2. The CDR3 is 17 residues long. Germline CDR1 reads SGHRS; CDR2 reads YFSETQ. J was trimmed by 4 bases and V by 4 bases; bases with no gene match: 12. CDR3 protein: CASSGAGSGRSYNEQFF. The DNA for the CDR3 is TGCGCCAGCAGCGGAGCTGGAAGCGGGAGGTCGTACAATGAGCAGTTCTTC.

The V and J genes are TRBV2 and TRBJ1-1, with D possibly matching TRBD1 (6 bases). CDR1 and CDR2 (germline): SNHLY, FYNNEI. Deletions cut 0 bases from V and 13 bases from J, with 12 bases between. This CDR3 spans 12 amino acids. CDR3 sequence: CASSEAQGGGFF. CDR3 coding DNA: TGTGCCAGCAGTGAAGCACAGGGCGGGGGTTTCTTT.

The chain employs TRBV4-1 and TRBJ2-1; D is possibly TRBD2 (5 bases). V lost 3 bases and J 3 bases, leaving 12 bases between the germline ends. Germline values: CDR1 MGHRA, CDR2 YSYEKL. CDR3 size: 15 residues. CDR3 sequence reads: CASSHAVTNYNEQFF. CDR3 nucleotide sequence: TGCGCCAGCAGCCATGCCGTGACTAACTACAATGAGCAGTTCTTC.

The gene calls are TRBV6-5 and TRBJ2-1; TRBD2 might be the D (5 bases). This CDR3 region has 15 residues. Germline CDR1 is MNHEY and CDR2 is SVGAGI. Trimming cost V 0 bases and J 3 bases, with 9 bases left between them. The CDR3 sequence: CASSYSAGVYNEQFF. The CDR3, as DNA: TGTGCCAGCAGTTACTCCGCCGGGGTCTACAATGAGCAGTTCTTC.

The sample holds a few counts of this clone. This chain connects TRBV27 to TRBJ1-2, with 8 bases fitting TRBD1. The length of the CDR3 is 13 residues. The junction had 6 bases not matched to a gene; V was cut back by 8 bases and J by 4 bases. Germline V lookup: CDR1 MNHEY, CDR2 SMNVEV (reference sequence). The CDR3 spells CASRNRGGYGYTF. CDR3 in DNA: TGTGCCAGCCGGAACAGGGGGGGCTATGGCTACACCTTC.

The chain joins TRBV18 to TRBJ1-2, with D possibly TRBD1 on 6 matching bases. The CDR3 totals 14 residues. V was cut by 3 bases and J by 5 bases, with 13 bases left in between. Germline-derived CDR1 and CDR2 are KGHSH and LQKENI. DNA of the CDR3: TGTGCCAGCTCACCCCCGGGACAACCGTATGGCTACACCTTC. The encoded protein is CASSPPGQPYGYTF.

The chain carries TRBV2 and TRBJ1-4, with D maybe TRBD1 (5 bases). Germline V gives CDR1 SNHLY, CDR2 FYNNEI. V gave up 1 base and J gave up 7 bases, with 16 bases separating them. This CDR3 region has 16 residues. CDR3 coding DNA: TGTGCCAGCAGTGAAGGGGCCGGGGGAACTGGTGAAAAACTGTTTTTT. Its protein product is CASSEGAGGTGEKLFF.

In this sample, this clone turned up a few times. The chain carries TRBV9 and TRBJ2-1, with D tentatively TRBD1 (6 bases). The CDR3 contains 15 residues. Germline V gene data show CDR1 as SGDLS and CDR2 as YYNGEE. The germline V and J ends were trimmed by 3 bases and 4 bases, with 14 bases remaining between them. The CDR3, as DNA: TGTGCCAGCAGCGCACAGGGATACCATTACAATGAGCAGTTCTTC. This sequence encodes CASSAQGYHYNEQFF.

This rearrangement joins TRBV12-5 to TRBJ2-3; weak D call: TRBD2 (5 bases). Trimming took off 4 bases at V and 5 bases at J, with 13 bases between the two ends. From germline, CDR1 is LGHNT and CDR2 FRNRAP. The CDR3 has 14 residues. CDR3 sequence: CASGYGSEGDTQYF. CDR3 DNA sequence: TGTGCTAGTGGTTATGGATCAGAGGGAGATACGCAGTATTTT.

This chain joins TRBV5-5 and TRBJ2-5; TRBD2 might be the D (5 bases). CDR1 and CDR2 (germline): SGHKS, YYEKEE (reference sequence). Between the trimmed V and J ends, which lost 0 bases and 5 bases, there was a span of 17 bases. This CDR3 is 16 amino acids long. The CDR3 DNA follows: TGTGCCAGCAGCTTGGCTCCCAGTAAGGGAGTGGAGACCCAGTACTTC. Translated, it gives CASSLAPSKGVETQYF.

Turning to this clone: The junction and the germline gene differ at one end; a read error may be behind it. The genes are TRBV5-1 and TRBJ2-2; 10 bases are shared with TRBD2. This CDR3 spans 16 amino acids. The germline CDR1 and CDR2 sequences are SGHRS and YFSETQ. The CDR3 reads CASGLAGGGGTGELFF. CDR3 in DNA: TGCGCCAGCGGCTTAGCGGGAGGAGGGGGCACCGGGGAGCTGTTTTTT.

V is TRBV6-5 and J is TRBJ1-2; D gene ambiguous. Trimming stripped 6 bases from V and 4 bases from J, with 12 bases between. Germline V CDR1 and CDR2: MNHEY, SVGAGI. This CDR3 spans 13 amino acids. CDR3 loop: CASSSTTPYGYTF. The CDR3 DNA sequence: TGTGCCAGCAGCTCCACGACACCCTATGGCTACACCTTC.

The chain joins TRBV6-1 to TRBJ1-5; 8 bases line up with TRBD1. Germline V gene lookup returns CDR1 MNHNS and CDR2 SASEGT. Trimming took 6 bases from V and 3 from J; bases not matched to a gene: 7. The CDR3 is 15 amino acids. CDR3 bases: TGTGCCAGCAGCCCACAGGGGGTTGACAATCAGCCCCAGCATTTT. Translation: CASSPQGVDNQPQHF.

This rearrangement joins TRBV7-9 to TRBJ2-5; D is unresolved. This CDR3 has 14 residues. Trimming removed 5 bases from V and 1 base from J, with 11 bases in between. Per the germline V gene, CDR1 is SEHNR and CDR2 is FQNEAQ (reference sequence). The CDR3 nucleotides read TGTGCCAGCAGCCAACAGAGTTTCCAAGAGACCCAGTACTTC. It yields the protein CASSQQSFQETQYF. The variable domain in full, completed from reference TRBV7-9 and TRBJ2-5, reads DTGVSQNPRHKITKRGQNVTFRCDPISEHNRLYWYRQTLGQGPEFLTYFQNEAQLEKSRLLSDRFSAERPKGSFSTLEIQRTEQGDSAMYLCASSQQSFQETQYFGPGTRLLVL.

The CDR3 DNA sequence: TGTGCCTGGGATATAGGGGGACAGATCACAGATACGCAGTATTTT. Residues: CAWDIGGQITDTQYF. The chain uses TRBV30 and TRBJ2-3; TRBD1 matches at 7 bases. In germline, CDR1 is GTSNPN, CDR2 SVGIG (reference sequence). After removal of 5 bases from V and 2 bases from J, the junction contained 10 bases not matched to a gene. The CDR3 consists of 15 residues.

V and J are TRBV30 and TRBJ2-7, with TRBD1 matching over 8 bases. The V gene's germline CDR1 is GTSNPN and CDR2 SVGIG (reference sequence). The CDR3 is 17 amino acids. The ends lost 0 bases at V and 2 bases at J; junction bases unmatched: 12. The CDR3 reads CAWSVLRTGGYPYEQYF. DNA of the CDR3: TGTGCCTGGAGTGTACTCAGAACAGGGGGTTATCCCTACGAGCAGTACTTC.

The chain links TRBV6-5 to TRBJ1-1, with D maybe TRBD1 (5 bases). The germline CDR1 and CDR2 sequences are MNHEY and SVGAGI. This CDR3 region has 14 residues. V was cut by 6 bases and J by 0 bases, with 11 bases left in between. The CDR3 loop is CASRLGTVNTEAFF. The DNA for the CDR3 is TGTGCCAGCAGACTCGGGACTGTGAACACTGAAGCTTTCTTT.

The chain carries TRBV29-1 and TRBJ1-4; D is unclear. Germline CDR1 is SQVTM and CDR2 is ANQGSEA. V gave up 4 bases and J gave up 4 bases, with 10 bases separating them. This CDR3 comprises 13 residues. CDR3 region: CSVARQINEKLFF. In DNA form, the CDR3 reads TGCAGCGTTGCACGCCAGATTAATGAAAAACTGTTTTTT.

The CDR3: CASSYSGQGGFYGYTF. CDR3 in DNA: TGTGCCAGCAGTTACTCAGGACAGGGGGGATTCTATGGCTACACCTTC. J is TRBJ1-2 and V is TRBV6-6; 10 positions match TRBD1. Looked up from germline, CDR1 is MNHNY and CDR2 is SVGAGI (reference sequence). The trim removed 0 bases at V and 4 bases at J, leaving 5 bases unmatched. The CDR3 loop spans 16 amino acids.

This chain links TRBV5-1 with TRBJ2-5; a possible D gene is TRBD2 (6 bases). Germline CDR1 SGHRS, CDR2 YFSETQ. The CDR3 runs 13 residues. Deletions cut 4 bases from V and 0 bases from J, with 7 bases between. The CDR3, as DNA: TGCGCCAGCAGCCGGGACTACCAAGAGACCCAGTACTTC. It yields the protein CASSRDYQETQYF.

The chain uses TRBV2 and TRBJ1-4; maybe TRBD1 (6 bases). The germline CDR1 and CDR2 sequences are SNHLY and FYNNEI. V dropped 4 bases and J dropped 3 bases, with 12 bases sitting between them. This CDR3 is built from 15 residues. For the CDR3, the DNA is TGTGCCAGCAGTGCACAGGGATCGTCTAATGAAAAACTGTTTTTT. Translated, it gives CASSAQGSSNEKLFF.